These 24 T cell receptor beta chains came from one sample sequenced in a study of control samples from healthy donors and cancer patients. TCRdb's table, derived via immunoSEQ multiplex PCR, lists solely in-frame clones and lacks some. The sample holds 150,000 to 200,000 clones, roughly 92% seen once. Sequenced material: blood. These receptors all come from a man aged 30-40 years in good health.

The chain is built from TRBV5-5 and TRBJ1-3; D unclear. Trimming removed 4 bases at V and 0 bases at J, with 11 bases between. The CDR3 is 15 residues long. Per germline, CDR1 SGHKS and CDR2 YYEKEE (reference sequence). The CDR3 region is CASSPDRNSGNTIYF. The CDR3 coding sequence is TGTGCCAGCAGCCCCGACCGCAACTCTGGAAACACCATATATTTT.

This CDR3 reads CASSHDKLGTSLSDTQYF. The CDR3 nucleotides are TGTGCCAGCTCTCACGATAAACTCGGGACTAGCCTCTCAGATACGCAGTATTTT. The V gene is TRBV18, the J gene TRBJ2-3; 9 bases align to TRBD2. The CDR3 spans 18 residues. CDR1 is KGHSH and CDR2 is LQKENI in the germline V gene. V trimming: 6 bases; J trimming: 4 bases; junction bases outside the gene matches: 17.

V is TRBV28 and J is TRBJ2-5; 14 bases align to TRBD2. The CDR3 consists of 17 residues. With V trimmed by 4 bases and J by 4 bases, 8 bases remained unmatched. The germline V gene has CDR1 MDHEN and CDR2 SYDVKM. CDR3: CASSSTRTSGRIETQYF. The CDR3 DNA is TGTGCCAGCAGTTCAACTCGGACTAGCGGGAGGATAGAGACCCAGTACTTC.

The chain's CDR3 is CSVVEGHTEAFF. CDR3 DNA sequence: TGCAGCGTCGTGGAGGGTCACACTGAAGCTTTCTTT. The rearrangement links TRBV29-1 to TRBJ1-1; the D is unclear. This CDR3 spans 12 amino acids. The V end was cut by 6 bases, the J end by 3 bases, with 11 bases between. Germline CDR1 and CDR2: SQVTM and ANQGSEA.

This clone was observed once. This chain's CDR3 is CASSLEAGTSYEQYF. As DNA, the CDR3 is TGTGCCAGCAGCTTGGAGGCAGGGACCTCCTACGAGCAGTACTTC. J is TRBJ2-7 and V is TRBV5-4; tentatively, D is TRBD1 or TRBD2 (5 bases each). The germline CDR1 and CDR2 sequences are SGHNT and YYREEE (reference sequence). The CDR3 spans 15 residues. Between the trimmed V and J ends, which lost 0 bases and 0 bases, there was a span of 10 bases.

The chain has TRBV7-8 and TRBJ1-2; D perhaps matches TRBD1 (5 bases). From germline, CDR1 is SGHVS and CDR2 FQNEAQ. The CDR3 is 13 residues long. V was pared by 3 bases and J by 4 bases, with 9 bases between. The CDR3 DNA reads TGTGCCAGCAGCTTCGGGCAGGGCTATGGCTACACCTTC. Translated: CASSFGQGYGYTF.

The V call is TRBV6-6, the J call TRBJ2-7; perhaps TRBD1 as D (5 bases). The V and J ends lost 5 bases and 2 bases respectively, with 7 bases between them. There are 12 residues in the CDR3. Germline V gives CDR1 MNHNY, CDR2 SVGAGI (reference sequence). This CDR3 is CASSPTAYEQYF. The CDR3 coding sequence is TGTGCCAGCAGTCCGACAGCCTACGAGCAGTACTTC.

CDR3 residues: CASSFGGRLRTPLHF. CDR3 bases: TGTGCCAGCAGTTTCGGTGGACGCCTCCGGACACCCCTCCACTTT. The chain employs TRBV27 and TRBJ1-6; D unresolved. Germline-derived CDR1 and CDR2 are MNHEY and SMNVEV (reference sequence). Trimming stripped 3 bases from V and 11 bases from J, with 17 bases between. CDR3 length: 15 amino acids.

J is TRBJ1-5 and V is TRBV6-5; 9 bases line up with TRBD1. The CDR3 sequence is 15 residues long. V was pared by 5 bases and J by 6 bases, with 8 bases of the junction left unmatched. Germline lookup yields CDR1 MNHEY and CDR2 SVGAGI. CDR3 DNA sequence: TGTGCCAGCAGTACGCACAGGGGGCTGGGTCAGCCCCAGCATTTT. Its translation is CASSTHRGLGQPQHF.

This CDR3 reads CASSLSGGVYEQYF. CDR3 nucleotides: TGTGCCAGCAGCTTGTCGGGGGGGGTCTACGAGCAGTACTTC. The chain is built from TRBV5-4 and TRBJ2-7; 8 bases map to TRBD2. From germline, CDR1 is SGHNT and CDR2 YYREEE (reference sequence). The CDR3 covers 14 residues. Trimming cost V 1 base and J 3 bases; bases outside gene matches: 3.

This chain joins TRBV24-1 and TRBJ1-4; the match to TRBD1 covers 7 bases. The length of the CDR3 is 15 residues. Germline V lookup: CDR1 KGHDR, CDR2 SFDVKD. V lost 8 bases to trimming and J lost 8 bases; unmatched junction nucleotides: 13. CDR3 coding DNA: TGTGCCACCAAGGGACCGAAGAACAGGGGCGAAAAACTGTTTTTT. Protein product: CATKGPKNRGEKLFF.

In regard to this clone: Germline is not matched at one junction end, which may reflect a read error. V usage is TRBV7-9 and J usage is TRBJ2-3, with 8 bases lining up with TRBD2. The length of the CDR3 is 11 residues. The germline gives CDR1 SEHNR, CDR2 FQNEAQ (reference sequence). The CDR3 here is CAVRPDDRTSF. CDR3 DNA: TGTGCCGTCCGGCCCGACGACCGGACTAGCTTT.

V gene TRBV5-5 combines with J gene TRBJ1-3, with D unclear. Germline V lookup: CDR1 SGHKS, CDR2 YYEKEE (reference sequence). This CDR3 comprises 13 residues. The ends were cut back, 3 bases at V and 0 bases at J, with 4 bases in the middle. CDR3 sequence: CASSSVSGNTIYF. CDR3 DNA sequence: TGTGCCAGCAGCTCTGTCTCTGGAAACACCATATATTTT.

The chain carries TRBV7-2 and TRBJ2-7; TRBD1 aligns across 9 bases. This CDR3 is built from 16 residues. The V gene's germline CDR1 is SGHTA and CDR2 FQGNSA. V lost 3 bases and J lost 0; bases outside the gene matches: 6. The CDR3 DNA is TGTGCCAGCAGCTTGGACCGGGACAGGGTCTCCTACGAGCAGTACTTC. It encodes CASSLDRDRVSYEQYF.

This chain joins TRBV6-5 and TRBJ1-6; 10 bases match TRBD1. The V and J ends lost 10 bases and 6 bases, in that order; junction bases with no gene match: 6. The V gene's germline CDR1 is MNHEY and CDR2 SVGAGI. CDR3 length: 14 residues. The CDR3: CATQRDRGNSPLHF. CDR3 DNA sequence: TGTGCCACCCAACGGGACAGGGGTAATTCACCCCTCCACTTT.

The chain uses TRBV3-1 (or the pseudogene TRBV3-2) and TRBJ2-7, with D possibly TRBD2 on 5 matching bases. Trimming cost V 5 bases and J 3 bases, with 11 bases left between them. The CDR3 has 13 amino acids. Germline V lookup: CDR1 LGHDT, CDR2 YNNKEL (reference sequence). This CDR3 is CASSNGRGYEQYF. Written as DNA, the CDR3 is TGTGCCAGCAGCAACGGACGGGGCTACGAGCAGTACTTC.

The chain employs TRBV5-1 and TRBJ2-5; TRBD2 aligns across 7 bases. Germline V lookup: CDR1 SGHRS, CDR2 YFSETQ. The CDR3 contains 14 residues. Trimming cost V 5 bases and J 3 bases; bases outside gene matches: 7. CDR3 region: CASRLPLAEETQYF. CDR3 DNA sequence: TGCGCCAGCAGGTTGCCCCTAGCGGAAGAGACCCAGTACTTC.

The chain uses TRBV19 and TRBJ1-1, with 7 nucleotides matching TRBD1. The J segment lost 3 bases and the V segment lost 7 bases, leaving 26 bases of the junction unmatched. The CDR3 covers 20 residues. The germline gives CDR1 LNHDA, CDR2 SQIVND (reference sequence). The DNA for the CDR3 is TGTGCCAGTATGGGGTATGGTGGACAGGCTACCGGCAAGTTCCACACTGAAGCTTTCTTT. This codes for CASMGYGGQATGKFHTEAFF.

The rearrangement joins TRBV7-2 to TRBJ2-5, with 7 bases lining up with TRBD1. V was clipped by 2 bases and J by 5 bases; unmatched bases: 2. Germline values: CDR1 SGHTA, CDR2 FQGNSA. CDR3 size: 13 residues. The CDR3 sequence is CASSLNRGETQYF. For the CDR3, the DNA is TGTGCCAGCAGCTTAAACAGGGGTGAGACCCAGTACTTC.

A single count supports this clone. This rearrangement joins TRBV5-1 to TRBJ1-1; D remains ambiguous. CDR1 and CDR2 (germline): SGHRS, YFSETQ. V shed 1 base and J shed 1 base, with 8 bases lying between them. The length of the CDR3 is 14 residues. CDR3 amino acids: CASSLSSGNTEAFF. The CDR3 DNA sequence: TGCGCCAGCAGCTTGTCATCCGGGAACACTGAAGCTTTCTTT.

V and J are TRBV18 and TRBJ2-1; 9 nucleotides agree with TRBD1. V was clipped by 0 bases and J by 1 base; unmatched bases: 1. There are 16 residues in the CDR3. Germline values: CDR1 KGHSH, CDR2 LQKENI. The CDR3 DNA reads TGTGCCAGCTCACCACCGGGACAGGGTTCCTACAATGAGCAGTTCTTC. Protein sequence: CASSPPGQGSYNEQFF. Using reference TRBV18 and TRBJ2-1 for the parts outside the CDR3, the full variable domain is NAGVMQNPRHLVRRRGQEARLRCSPMKGHSHVYWYRQLPEEGLKFMVYLQKENIIDESGMPKERFSAEFPKEGPSILRIQQVVRGDSAAYFCASSPPGQGSYNEQFFGPGTRLTVL.

As DNA, the CDR3 is TGCGCCAGCAGTGAGAGGGGGCTGGGTGGGGAGCTGTTTTTT. Its translation: CASSERGLGGELFF. This chain connects TRBV10-2 to TRBJ2-2; the match to TRBD1 covers 7 bases. Germline CDR1 WSHSY, CDR2 SAAADI. Trimming at V came to 2 bases and at J to 8 bases, leaving 5 bases not matched to a gene. This CDR3 is built from 14 residues.

V is TRBV7-9 and J is TRBJ1-2; the match to TRBD1 covers 8 bases. Looked up from germline, CDR1 is SEHNR and CDR2 is FQNEAQ (reference sequence). Trimming removed 1 base from V and 5 bases from J; junction bases left unmatched: 3. The CDR3 length is 14 residues. This CDR3 is CASSLGQGSYGYTF. The CDR3 nucleotides read TGTGCCAGCAGCTTAGGACAGGGGAGTTATGGCTACACCTTC.

The chain carries TRBV6-5 and TRBJ1-2; tentatively, D is TRBD1 (5 bases). The CDR3 runs 15 residues. Germline V lookup: CDR1 MNHEY, CDR2 SVGAGI. Trimming removed 0 bases from V and 7 bases from J, with 15 bases in between. CDR3 DNA: TGTGCCAGCAGTTACTCGATCGCAGGGTCTATTGGCTACACCTTC. Translation: CASSYSIAGSIGYTF.